Sequencing of this TCR beta chain was carried out in a study of blood T cell repertoires in COVID-19. About the study: COVID-19 samples from acute and convalescent phases originated in the United States, Italy and Spain.

Original analysis: Scientists estimated how many nucleated cells there were by amplifying reference gene primers. Sequencing used immunoSEQ multiplex PCR; TCRdb keeps in-frame clones, though not all of them. D and trimming come from the DNA, and the V and J calls and clone size come from that table. The data show about 100,000 clones, more than 85% seen once. Losses at the gene ends were 4 bases for V and 7 bases for J; bases not matched to a gene: 11. The CDR3 contains 15 residues. CDR1 is SGHDT and CDR2 is YYEEEE in the germline V gene. The sequence came from a man aged 50 to 59 with active COVID-19. This chain uses TRBV5-6 with TRBJ1-5; TRBD1 aligns across 7 bases. What was sequenced was peripheral blood. The CDR3 region is CASSLLGRGDQPQHF. DNA for the CDR3: TGTGCCAGCAGCCTCTTGGGCAGGGGGGACCAGCCCCAGCATTTT.